Below, 23 T cell receptor beta chains from the same sample are listed, as sequenced in a study of CXCR3-negative and CXCR3-positive naive CD8 T cells. UMI-labeled 5' RACE TRB cDNA libraries were prepared from the cells. Using the 5' RACE reads, TCRdb records one entry per CDR3 protein without DNA. The repertoire table contains under 75,000 distinct CDR3 sequences. Sequenced sample: naive CXCR3- CD8+ T cells from blood. Subset: CD45RO-CCR7+CD27+CD95- naive CD8+ T cells lacking CXCR3 (TNR3-). These receptors originate from a human donor in good health. Some clones in this sample may be carry-over from other donors' samples.

This chain uses TRBV10-1 with TRBJ2-7; TCRdb returns TRBD1, unconfirmable since there is no DNA. The CDR3 runs to 16 residues. Germline V gene data show CDR1 as WNHNN and CDR2 as SYGVQD (reference sequence). CDR3 sequence reads: CASLPEVQDRTYEQYF.

CDR3 sequence: CASSLASAGELFF. This chain joins TRBV6-2 or TRBV6-3 and TRBJ2-2; TCRdb's assignment of TRBD2 cannot be checked, as there is no DNA. Germline assignment: CDR1 MNHEY and CDR2 SVGEGT. The CDR3 extends over 13 amino acids.

This rearrangement joins TRBV29-1 to TRBJ2-5. The CDR3 is 13 amino acids. CDR1 SQVTM and CDR2 ANQGSEA come from the germline V gene. The CDR3 loop is CSVEVEMEETQYF.

The V call is TRBV14, the J call TRBJ2-3; TCRdb outputs TRBD1, but without DNA this stays unchecked. The germline gives CDR1 SGHDN, CDR2 FVKESK. The CDR3 contains 15 residues. The chain's CDR3 is CASSLVLGGLNTQYF.

V gene TRBV7-9 combines with J gene TRBJ1-1. The CDR3 has 11 residues. CDR1 is SEHNR and CDR2 is FQNEAQ in the germline V gene (reference sequence). This CDR3 is CASSFSYEAFF.

The chain has TRBV7-9 and TRBJ2-2; checking the TCRdb D call of TRBD1 is not possible without DNA. CDR1 and CDR2 from the germline V gene are SEHNR and FQNEAQ (reference sequence). The CDR3 consists of 15 residues. CDR3 residues: CASSLTGVGTGELFF.

The rearrangement joins TRBV6-2 or TRBV6-3 to TRBJ1-1; TCRdb picks TRBD1, but there is no DNA to check that call. Looked up from germline, CDR1 is MNHEY and CDR2 is SVGEGT. The CDR3 length is 12 residues. The CDR3 loop is CASSYGAGEAFF.

The CDR3 loop reads CATGKEVSYNEQFF. The V and J genes are TRBV10-3 and TRBJ2-1. Germline V CDR1 and CDR2: ENHRY, SYGVKD. The CDR3 is made up of 14 amino acids.

The chain uses TRBV28 and TRBJ2-3; absent DNA, TCRdb's TRBD1 call cannot be checked. Germline-derived CDR1 and CDR2 are MDHEN and SYDVKM. This CDR3 is 14 amino acids long. CDR3 in amino acids: CASSSGTGVDTQYF.

V gene TRBV29-1 combines with J gene TRBJ2-7; without DNA, the TCRdb call of TRBD1 cannot be checked. Germline assignment: CDR1 SQVTM and CDR2 ANQGSEA. The length of the CDR3 is 14 residues. The CDR3 spells CSVVVTGDPYEQYF.

The chain employs TRBV20-1 and TRBJ2-7. The CDR3 runs 14 residues. Germline CDR1 and CDR2: DFQATT and SNEGSKA (reference sequence). CDR3 in amino acids: CSARDPAVDYEQYF.

The chain carries TRBV12-3 or TRBV12-4 and TRBJ2-1; the D call of TRBD2 rests on TCRdb alone, since no DNA is present to check it. This CDR3 is built from 16 residues. The CDR3 is CASRSERGGTYNEQFF.

This chain joins TRBV7-6 and TRBJ1-5. Germline CDR1 SGHVS, CDR2 FNYEAQ. This CDR3 comprises 14 residues. CDR3 amino acids: CASSLVETKQPQHF.

The genes are TRBV25-1 and TRBJ2-7. This CDR3 is 13 amino acids long. The germline CDR1 and CDR2 sequences are MGHDK and SYGVNS. CDR3 sequence: CASRVQNSYEQYF.

This sequence joins TRBV28 and TRBJ2-7; checking the TCRdb D call of TRBD2 is not possible without DNA. Germline loops: CDR1 MDHEN, CDR2 SYDVKM. The length of the CDR3 is 12 residues. CDR3 region: CASSLREDEQYF.

The rearrangement joins TRBV4-1 to TRBJ1-5. Germline assignment: CDR1 MGHRA and CDR2 YSYEKL. The CDR3 has 15 amino acids. The chain's CDR3 is CASSQGPGGNQPQHF.

This chain links TRBV25-1 with TRBJ2-6; TCRdb designates TRBD1, a call that cannot be tested without DNA. The germline gives CDR1 MGHDK, CDR2 SYGVNS. The CDR3 has 18 residues. This CDR3 is CASTREVTGDSGANVLTF.

The chain links TRBV7-8 to TRBJ2-7. Germline V gene data show CDR1 as SGHVS and CDR2 as FQNEAQ. The CDR3 contains 12 residues. The CDR3 sequence: CASSSGTHEQYF.

This clonotype is classed as medium-sized by frequency. The rearrangement uses TRBV4-3 and TRBJ2-1; TCRdb picks TRBD1, but there is no DNA to check that call. CDR1 and CDR2 (germline): LGHNA, YSLEER. There are 16 residues in the CDR3. The CDR3: CASSQGAWDSNNEQFF.

The chain carries TRBV20-1 and TRBJ1-1. The CDR3 runs 14 residues. Germline CDR1 DFQATT, CDR2 SNEGSKA (reference sequence). The CDR3 spells CSASGPSRNTEAFF.

The chain uses TRBV5-6 and TRBJ2-3. The V gene's germline CDR1 is SGHDT and CDR2 YYEEEE. CDR3 length: 12 amino acids. The CDR3 spells CASSPDPNTQYF.

The chain is built from TRBV29-1 and TRBJ2-2. In germline, CDR1 is SQVTM, CDR2 ANQGSEA. The CDR3 extends over 12 amino acids. CDR3 amino acids: CSVLSNTGELFF.

This rearrangement joins TRBV4-1 to TRBJ2-1; TCRdb's D gene call, TRBD2, goes unchecked for lack of DNA. The CDR3 has 15 amino acids. Germline CDR1 reads MGHRA; CDR2 reads YSYEKL. This CDR3 is CASSASHNGGNEQFF.